This T cell receptor beta chain was sequenced in a study of blood T cell repertoires in COVID-19. In the study overall: The samples span acute and convalescent COVID-19 from the United States, Italy and Spain. Sources were T cells, B-cell-depleted T cells, or PBMCs; the material itself was cDNA or gDNA.

The CDR3 is 14 amino acids. Germline loops: CDR1 KGHSH, CDR2 LQKENI. The trim removed 2 bases at V and 6 bases at J, leaving 7 bases unmatched. In the authors' workflow: Nucleated cell counts were estimated from reference gene primer amplification. TCRdb's table, derived via immunoSEQ multiplex PCR, lists solely in-frame clones and lacks some. D and trimming come from the DNA, and the V and J calls and clone size come from that table. The sample holds 250,000 to 300,000 clones, 80% to 90% seen once. This chain joins TRBV18 and TRBJ2-7; 7 nucleotides match TRBD1. This TCR came from a middle-aged man with acute or convalescent COVID-19. Sequencing was carried out using peripheral blood. DNA of the CDR3: TGTGCCAGCTCACCATCGTCAGGGGGACGCGAGCAGTACTTC. This encodes CASSPSSGGREQYF.